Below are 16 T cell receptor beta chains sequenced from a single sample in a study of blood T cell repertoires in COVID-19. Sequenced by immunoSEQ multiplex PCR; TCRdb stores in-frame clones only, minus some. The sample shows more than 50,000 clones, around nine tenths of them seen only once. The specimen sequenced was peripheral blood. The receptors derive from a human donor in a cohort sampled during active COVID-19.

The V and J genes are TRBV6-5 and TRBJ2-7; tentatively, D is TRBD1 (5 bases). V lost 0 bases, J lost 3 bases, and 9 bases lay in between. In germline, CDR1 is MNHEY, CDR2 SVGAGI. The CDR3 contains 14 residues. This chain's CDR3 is CASSYSNQGYEQYF. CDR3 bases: TGTGCCAGCAGTTACTCCAACCAGGGCTACGAGCAGTACTTC.

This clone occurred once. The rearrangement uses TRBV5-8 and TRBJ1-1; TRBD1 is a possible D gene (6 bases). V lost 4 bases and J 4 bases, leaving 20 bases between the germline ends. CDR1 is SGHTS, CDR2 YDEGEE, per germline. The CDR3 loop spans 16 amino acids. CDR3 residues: CASSRHRASRGTEAFF. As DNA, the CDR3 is TGTGCCAGCAGCCGTCACAGGGCATCTCGGGGCACTGAAGCTTTCTTT.

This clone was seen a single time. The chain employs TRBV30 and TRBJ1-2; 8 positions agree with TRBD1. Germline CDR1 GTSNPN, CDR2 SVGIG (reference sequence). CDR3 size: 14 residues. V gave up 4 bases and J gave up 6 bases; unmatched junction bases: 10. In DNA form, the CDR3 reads TGTGCCTGGAAGAAAGGGACAGGACGAAATGGCTACACCTTC. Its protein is CAWKKGTGRNGYTF.

The CDR3 sequence: CASSQGRNTEAFF. In DNA, the CDR3 is TGCGCCAGCAGCCAGGGCAGAAACACTGAAGCTTTCTTT. V gene TRBV4-3 combines with J gene TRBJ1-1; no reliable D call. CDR3 size: 13 residues. Germline V lookup: CDR1 LGHNA, CDR2 YSLEER. Between the trimmed V and J ends, which lost 3 bases and 2 bases, there was a span of 7 bases.

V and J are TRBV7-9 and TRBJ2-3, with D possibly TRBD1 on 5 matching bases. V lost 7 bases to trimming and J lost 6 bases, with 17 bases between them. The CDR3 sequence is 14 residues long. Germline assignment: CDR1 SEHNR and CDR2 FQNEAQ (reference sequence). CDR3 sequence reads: CASILGASQDTQYF. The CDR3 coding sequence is TGTGCCAGCATCCTAGGGGCGAGTCAGGATACGCAGTATTTT.

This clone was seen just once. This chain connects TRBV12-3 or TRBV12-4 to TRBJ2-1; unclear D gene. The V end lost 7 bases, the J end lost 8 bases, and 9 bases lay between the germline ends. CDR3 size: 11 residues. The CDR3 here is CASTETDEQFF. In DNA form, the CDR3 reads TGTGCCAGCACCGAAACTGATGAGCAGTTCTTC.

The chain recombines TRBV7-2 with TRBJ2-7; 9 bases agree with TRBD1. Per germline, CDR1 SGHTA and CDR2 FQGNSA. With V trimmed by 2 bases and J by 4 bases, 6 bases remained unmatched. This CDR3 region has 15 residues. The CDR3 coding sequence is TGTGCCAGCAGCTTACCGACAGGGGGAAAGTACGAGCAGTACTTC. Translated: CASSLPTGGKYEQYF.

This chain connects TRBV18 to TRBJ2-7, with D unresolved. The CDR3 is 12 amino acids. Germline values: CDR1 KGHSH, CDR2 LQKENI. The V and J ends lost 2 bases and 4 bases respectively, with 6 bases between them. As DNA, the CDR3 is TGTGCCAGCTCACCAACTACTTACGAGCAGTACTTC. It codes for CASSPTTYEQYF.

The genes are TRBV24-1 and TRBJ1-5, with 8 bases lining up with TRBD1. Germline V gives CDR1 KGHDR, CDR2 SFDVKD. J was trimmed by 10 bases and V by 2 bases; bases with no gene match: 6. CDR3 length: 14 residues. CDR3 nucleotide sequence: TGTGCCACCAGTGATTCAGGGGGCGCGGGACCCCAGCATTTT. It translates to CATSDSGGAGPQHF.

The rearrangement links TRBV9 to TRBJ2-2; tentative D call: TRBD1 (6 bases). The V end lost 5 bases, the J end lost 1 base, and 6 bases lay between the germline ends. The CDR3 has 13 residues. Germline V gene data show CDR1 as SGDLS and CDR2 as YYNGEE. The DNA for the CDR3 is TGTGCCAGCAGGACAGGGAACACCGGGGAGCTGTTTTTT. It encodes CASRTGNTGELFF.

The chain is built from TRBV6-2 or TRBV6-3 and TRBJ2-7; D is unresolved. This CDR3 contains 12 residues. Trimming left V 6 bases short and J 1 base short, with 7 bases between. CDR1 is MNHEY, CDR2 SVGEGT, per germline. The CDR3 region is CASSLMSYEQYF. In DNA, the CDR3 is TGTGCCAGCAGCCTAATGTCCTACGAGCAGTACTTC.

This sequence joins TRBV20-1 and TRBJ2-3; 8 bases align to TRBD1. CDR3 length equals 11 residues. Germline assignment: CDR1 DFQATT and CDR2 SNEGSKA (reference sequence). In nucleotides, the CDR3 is TGCAGCGGACAGGGATTGGATACGCAGTATTTT. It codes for CSGQGLDTQYF.

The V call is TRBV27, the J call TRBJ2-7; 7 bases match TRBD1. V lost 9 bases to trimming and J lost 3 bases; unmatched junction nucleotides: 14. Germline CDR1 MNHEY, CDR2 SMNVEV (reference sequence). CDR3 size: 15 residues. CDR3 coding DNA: TGTGCCAGTACCTGGGGCAGGACAGGCCTCTACGAGCAGTACTTC. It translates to CASTWGRTGLYEQYF.

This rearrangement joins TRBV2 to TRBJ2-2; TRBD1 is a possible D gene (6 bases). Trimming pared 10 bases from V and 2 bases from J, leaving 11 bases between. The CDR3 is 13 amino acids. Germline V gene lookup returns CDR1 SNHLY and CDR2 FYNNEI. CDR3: CAKNRDNTGELFF. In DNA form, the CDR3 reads TGTGCCAAGAACAGGGATAACACCGGGGAGCTGTTTTTT. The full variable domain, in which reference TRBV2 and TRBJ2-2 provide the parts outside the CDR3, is EPEVTQTPSHQVTQMGQEVILRCVPISNHLYFYWYRQILGQKVEFLVSFYNNEISEKSEIFDDQFSVERPDGSNFTLKIRSTKLEDSAMYFCAKNRDNTGELFFGEGSRLTVL.

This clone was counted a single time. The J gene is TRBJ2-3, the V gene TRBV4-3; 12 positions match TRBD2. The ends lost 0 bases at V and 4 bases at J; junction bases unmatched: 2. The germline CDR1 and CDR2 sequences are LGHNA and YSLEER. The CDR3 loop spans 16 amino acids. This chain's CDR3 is CASSQDPSGGADTQYF. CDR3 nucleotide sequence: TGCGCCAGCAGCCAAGATCCTAGCGGGGGGGCAGATACGCAGTATTTT.

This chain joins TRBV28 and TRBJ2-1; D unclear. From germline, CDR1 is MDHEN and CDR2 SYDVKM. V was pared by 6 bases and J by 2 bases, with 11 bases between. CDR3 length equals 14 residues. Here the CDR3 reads CASSPGSPYNEQFF. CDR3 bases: TGTGCCAGCAGCCCAGGATCGCCCTACAATGAGCAGTTCTTC. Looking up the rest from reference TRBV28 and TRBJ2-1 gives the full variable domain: DVKVTQSSRYLVKRTGEKVFLECVQDMDHENMFWYRQDPGLGLRLIYFSYDVKMKEKGDIPEGYSVSREKKERFSLILESASTNQTSMYLCASSPGSPYNEQFFGPGTRLTVL.